Each of the 13 T cell receptor beta chains below was sequenced from the same sample in a study of cytomegalovirus exposure and HLA in healthy donors. The PCR contained 60 Vbeta and 13 Jbeta primers. This table comes from immunoSEQ multiplex PCR, and its TCRdb copy is limited to in-frame clones, with some not included. Seen here are about 160,000 clones, approximately 70% observed once, and the top ten hold 1.5% to 2%. Sequencing used PBMCs. These receptors came from a woman between 18 and 30 years old in good health and CMV-seronegative.

Turning to this clone: This sample also contains other DNA sequences that code for the same CDR3. The chain links TRBV4-3 to TRBJ1-1, with 9 bases fitting TRBD1. Trimming removed 6 bases from V and 5 bases from J; junction bases left unmatched: 4. CDR3 size: 13 residues. CDR1 and CDR2 (germline): LGHNA, YSLEER. DNA of the CDR3: TGCGCCAGCAGTGACAGGGGGAGGACTGAAGCTTTCTTT. Translating gives CASSDRGRTEAFF.

The V and J genes are TRBV5-1 and TRBJ2-3; TRBD1 matches at 8 bases. Looked up from germline, CDR1 is SGHRS and CDR2 is YFSETQ. V dropped 2 bases and J dropped 0; count of bases not matched to a gene: 5. The CDR3 runs to 16 residues. For the CDR3, the DNA is TGCGCCAGCAGCTTCACCGGGACAGGTAGCACAGATACGCAGTATTTT. Protein product: CASSFTGTGSTDTQYF.

This rearrangement joins TRBV5-4 to TRBJ2-5; 8 nucleotides match TRBD1. The junction had 12 bases not matched to a gene; V was cut back by 0 bases and J by 2 bases. Germline V gene sequence: CDR1 SGHNT, CDR2 YYREEE (reference sequence). The CDR3 runs 18 residues. CDR3: CASSLDTTRQGIQETQYF. As DNA, the CDR3 is TGTGCCAGCAGCTTGGATACAACCCGACAGGGGATACAAGAGACCCAGTACTTC.

This clone was counted only a few times. This chain uses TRBV30 with TRBJ2-6; a weak D match, TRBD2 (6 bases). Trimming cost V 3 bases and J 5 bases, with 8 bases left between them. Germline values: CDR1 GTSNPN, CDR2 SVGIG (reference sequence). This CDR3 has 13 amino acids. The DNA for the CDR3 is TGTGCCTGGAGAGGGGACTGGGCCAACGTCCTGACTTTC. This translates into CAWRGDWANVLTF.

The chain carries TRBV9 and TRBJ1-1; 9 bases match TRBD1. Looked up from germline, CDR1 is SGDLS and CDR2 is YYNGEE. The CDR3 loop spans 15 amino acids. Losses at the gene ends were 1 base for V and 4 bases for J; bases not matched to a gene: 5. The CDR3 protein is CASSVRSDRGTEAFF. CDR3 nucleotide sequence: TGTGCCAGCAGCGTAAGATCGGACAGGGGCACTGAAGCTTTCTTT.

The chain recombines TRBV15 with TRBJ2-1, with D possibly TRBD1 on 6 matching bases. The CDR3 sequence is 17 residues long. V was pared by 1 base and J by 4 bases, with 17 bases between. Germline V gene data show CDR1 as LNHNV and CDR2 as YYDKDF (reference sequence). The CDR3 bases are TGTGCCACCAGCAGAGCCCAACCGGGACACGGATACAATGAGCAGTTCTTC. It encodes CATSRAQPGHGYNEQFF. The full variable domain, rest sourced from reference TRBV15 and TRBJ2-1, is DAMVIQNPRYQVTQFGKPVTLSCSQTLNHNVMYWYQQKSSQAPKLLFHYYDKDFNNEADTPDNFQSRRPNTSFCFLDIRSPGLGDTAMYLCATSRAQPGHGYNEQFFGPGTRLTVL.

The chain carries TRBV7-8 and TRBJ2-2, with D tentatively TRBD1 (6 bases). The CDR3 is made up of 17 amino acids. CDR1 SGHVS and CDR2 FQNEAQ come from the germline V gene. The germline V and J ends were trimmed by 6 bases and 4 bases, with 21 bases remaining between them. The CDR3 nucleotides are TGTGCCAGCAGACCCCCCAGGGGTGATATGGGCACCGGGGAGCTGTTTTTT. As protein: CASRPPRGDMGTGELFF.

The chain combines TRBV6-1 with TRBJ2-1; TRBD2 matches at 9 bases. CDR1 and CDR2 (germline): MNHNS, SASEGT. The CDR3 is 17 residues long. With V trimmed by 0 bases and J by 3 bases, 6 bases remained unmatched. The CDR3 loop is CASSEAASGKYYNEQFF. The CDR3 bases are TGTGCCAGCAGTGAAGCGGCTAGCGGGAAATACTACAATGAGCAGTTCTTC.

The gene calls are TRBV28 and TRBJ2-3; D perhaps matches TRBD1 (6 bases). CDR3 length: 14 amino acids. Germline V gene sequence: CDR1 MDHEN, CDR2 SYDVKM. V lost 5 bases to trimming and J lost 2 bases, with 11 bases between them. CDR3 amino acids: CASSAGATTDTQYF. The CDR3 nucleotides read TGTGCCAGCAGTGCAGGGGCTACCACAGATACGCAGTATTTT.

This clone was recorded only once. The rearrangement joins TRBV5-6 to TRBJ1-2; 7 bases are shared with TRBD1. The V and J ends lost 0 bases and 5 bases, in that order; junction bases with no gene match: 4. CDR1 is SGHDT and CDR2 is YYEEEE in the germline V gene. The CDR3 is 14 amino acids. This chain's CDR3 is CASSLAGQLYGYTF. For the CDR3, the DNA is TGTGCCAGCAGCTTGGCGGGACAGCTTTATGGCTACACCTTC.

The V and J genes are TRBV6-1 and TRBJ2-1; the D is unclear. This CDR3 spans 14 amino acids. Trimming left V 2 bases short and J 4 bases short, with 9 bases between. Germline V gene lookup returns CDR1 MNHNS and CDR2 SASEGT. In DNA form, the CDR3 reads TGTGCCAGCAGTGAATTACCAGGATACAATGAGCAGTTCTTC. It specifies CASSELPGYNEQFF.

The J gene is TRBJ2-1, the V gene TRBV5-1; 8 nucleotides agree with TRBD2. The ends lost 5 bases at V and 4 bases at J; junction bases unmatched: 11. The length of the CDR3 is 16 residues. Germline V CDR1 and CDR2: SGHRS, YFSETQ. The CDR3 is CASRDPGLENYNEQFF. The DNA for the CDR3 is TGCGCCAGCAGGGACCCGGGACTAGAGAATTACAATGAGCAGTTCTTC.

The V and J genes are TRBV5-1 and TRBJ1-5; D gene uncertain. The germline V gene encodes CDR1 SGHRS and CDR2 YFSETQ. Trimming cost V 0 bases and J 2 bases, with 9 bases left between them. The CDR3 has 15 residues. DNA of the CDR3: TGCGCCAGCAGCTTGGCGGGGTCGGGCAATCAGCCCCAGCATTTT. Amino acids: CASSLAGSGNQPQHF.